This TCR beta chain is from a study of cytomegalovirus exposure and HLA in healthy donors. Whole-study results and caveats: Available immune exposure information covered CMV serostatus only.

CDR3 size: 15 residues. The germline V gene encodes CDR1 MNHEY and CDR2 SMNVEV (reference sequence). J gave up 4 bases and V 6 bases, and 8 bases lay outside the gene matches. The PCR employed 60 Vbeta primers together with 13 Jbeta primers. Assay: immunoSEQ multiplex PCR; the TCRdb copy retains only in-frame clones and omits some. The sample holds more than 130,000 clones, roughly 79% seen once. Comment on this clone: Its antigen is currently unknown.

Sample: PBMCs. This TCR came from a male donor in good health and CMV-seronegative. The J gene is TRBJ2-3, the V gene TRBV27; the match to TRBD2 covers 9 bases. The CDR3 is CASRRRTSDADTQYF. As DNA, the CDR3 is TGTGCCAGCAGACGCAGGACTAGCGACGCAGATACGCAGTATTTT.